The clone carrying this T cell receptor beta chain was observed a single time. What it binds is unknown. At one end, the junction sequence differs from germline, possibly due to a read error. This sample was taken from a study of regulatory and conventional T cells in RAG deficiency. Germline-derived CDR1 and CDR2 are LNHDA and SQIVND (reference sequence). This CDR3 has 14 residues. Overall study results and limits: Patient subsets had shorter CDR3s; Omenn Treg-Tconv overlap exceeded 75%.

Assay used: immunoSEQ multiplex PCR; TCRdb lists only in-frame clones, some missing. The sample contains some 19,000 clones, about 87% of which appear only once. Blood CD4+ CD25-high CD127-low regulatory T cells supplied the genomic DNA template. These data were also reused for a study on regulatory T cells. That source reports: Primers: 52 TRBV forward and 13 TRBJ reverse.

V gene TRBV19 combines with J gene TRBJ1-2; a weak D match, TRBD1 (5 bases). This clonotype was obtained from a human donor in good health. Specimen: Tregs sorted from blood. The CDR3 protein is CACSLGVVDYGYTF. In DNA form, the CDR3 reads TGTGCCTGTAGTCTGGGGGTAGTGGACTATGGCTACACCTTC. The whole variable domain, filled in from reference TRBV19 and TRBJ1-2, reads DGGITQSPKYLFRKEGQNVTLSCEQNLNHDAMYWYRQDPGQGLRLIYYSQIVNDFQKGDIAEGYSVSREKKESFPLTVTSAQKNPTAFYLCACSLGVVDYGYTFGSGTRLTVV.